A selection of T cell receptor beta chains follows, all from one sample in a study of identical twins. Each CDR3 protein gets one entry after TCRdb re-called the 5' RACE reads with MiXCR. Found here are about 430,000 distinct CDR3 sequences, approximately 17% of them singletons; the top ten hold around 12%. The source material was naive T cells sorted from blood. Receptors were obtained from a man aged 50 to 60 in good health. CDR3s include the opening cysteine and the closing phenylalanine or tryptophan. D genes are given only for firm matches. The size field is filled for only some rows; it gives once, few, many or a size class.

TRBV20-1	many	19	TRBJ1-5	TRBD1	TGCAGTGCTAGAGAGGAAATCCGATCAGGACAGGCAAGAGGTCAGCCCCAGCATTTT	CSAREEIRSGQARGQPQHF
TRBV12-3/TRBV12-4	few	16	TRBJ2-7	-	TGTGCCAGCAAGGCAAACGGGCAGGGGGGAAATTACGAGCAGTACTTC	CASKANGQGGNYEQYF
TRBV20-1	few	12	TRBJ1-2	TRBD1	TGCAGTGCTAGAGGGACAGGGGGCGGCTACACCTTC	CSARGTGGGYTF
TRBV7-2	few	15	TRBJ2-3	-	TGTGCCAGCAGCTTAGTCGGCGGGATCACAGATACGCAGTATTTT	CASSLVGGITDTQYF
TRBV5-1	many	14	TRBJ1-2	TRBD1	TGCGCCAGCAGCGTAGAGGGACAGCAATATGGCTACACCTTC	CASSVEGQQYGYTF
TRBV5-1	many	13	TRBJ2-5	TRBD2	TGCGCCAGCAGCCTAGGACTAGAAGAGACCCAGTACTTC	CASSLGLEETQYF
TRBV28	-	18	TRBJ2-3	-	TGTGCCAGCAGTCCGACTCCGGGACACCTACCGGGCACAGATACGCAGTATTTT	CASSPTPGHLPGTDTQYF
TRBV7-3	many	15	TRBJ2-7	-	TGTGCCAGCAGCTTAACGGGGGGTCCTTGGGACGAGCAGTACTTC	CASSLTGGPWDEQYF
TRBV12-3/TRBV12-4	few	15	TRBJ2-2	-	TGTGCCAGCAGTTTAGGCAGGGTCAACACCGGGGAGCTGTTTTTT	CASSLGRVNTGELFF
TRBV12-3/TRBV12-4	-	14	TRBJ2-5	-	TGTGCCAGCAGTTTGAGGGGAACCCAAGAGACCCAGTACTTC	CASSLRGTQETQYF
TRBV14	many	18	TRBJ2-2	-	TGTGCCAGCAGCCAAGTGTTAGGTTTGACTGGGGCCACCGGGGAGCTGTTTTTT	CASSQVLGLTGATGELFF
TRBV12-3/TRBV12-4	-	14	TRBJ2-7	-	TGTGCCAGCAGCCAAACCGGGACACCCTACGAGCAGTACTTC	CASSQTGTPYEQYF
TRBV20-1	many	15	TRBJ2-2	-	TGCAGTGCTAGAGACCACCGGGGGGCCACCGGGGAGCTGTTTTTT	CSARDHRGATGELFF